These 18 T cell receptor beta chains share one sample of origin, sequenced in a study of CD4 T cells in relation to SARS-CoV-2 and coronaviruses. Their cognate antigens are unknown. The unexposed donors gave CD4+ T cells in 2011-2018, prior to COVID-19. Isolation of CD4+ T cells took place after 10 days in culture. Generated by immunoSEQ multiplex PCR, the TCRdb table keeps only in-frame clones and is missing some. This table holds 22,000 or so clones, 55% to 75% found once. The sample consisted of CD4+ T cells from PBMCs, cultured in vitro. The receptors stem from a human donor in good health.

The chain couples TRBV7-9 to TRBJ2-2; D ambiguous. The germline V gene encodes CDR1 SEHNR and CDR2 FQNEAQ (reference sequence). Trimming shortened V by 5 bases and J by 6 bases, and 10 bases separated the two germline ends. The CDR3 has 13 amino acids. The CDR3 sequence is CASSPIEAGELFF. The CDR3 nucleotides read TGTGCCAGCAGCCCTATCGAGGCCGGGGAGCTGTTTTTT.

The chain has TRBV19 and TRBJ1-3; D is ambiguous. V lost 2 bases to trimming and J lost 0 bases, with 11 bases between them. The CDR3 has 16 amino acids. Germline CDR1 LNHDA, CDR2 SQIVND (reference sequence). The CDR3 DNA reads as TGTGCCAGTAGTATACGCCGGACGAGCTCTGGAAACACCATATATTTT. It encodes CASSIRRTSSGNTIYF.

The CDR3 DNA reads as TGTGCCAGCAGTGCGGAGGAAGTCGTCACTGAAGCTTTCTTT. Translated: CASSAEEVVTEAFF. The genes are TRBV2 and TRBJ1-1; unclear D gene. Per germline, CDR1 SNHLY and CDR2 FYNNEI. This CDR3 is built from 14 residues. V was cut by 4 bases and J by 4 bases, with 13 bases left in between.

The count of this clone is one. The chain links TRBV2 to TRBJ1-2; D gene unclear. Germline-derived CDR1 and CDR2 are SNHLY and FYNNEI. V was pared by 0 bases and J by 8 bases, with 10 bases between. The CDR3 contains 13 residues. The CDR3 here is CASSEAVMGGYTF. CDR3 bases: TGTGCCAGCAGTGAAGCGGTGATGGGGGGCTACACCTTC.

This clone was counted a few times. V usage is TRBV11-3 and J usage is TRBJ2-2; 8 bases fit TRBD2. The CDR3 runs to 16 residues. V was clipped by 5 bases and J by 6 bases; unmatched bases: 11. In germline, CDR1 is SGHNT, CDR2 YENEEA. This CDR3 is CASSTKTGGPAGELFF. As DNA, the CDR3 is TGTGCCAGCAGCACCAAAACGGGAGGGCCCGCCGGGGAGCTGTTTTTT.

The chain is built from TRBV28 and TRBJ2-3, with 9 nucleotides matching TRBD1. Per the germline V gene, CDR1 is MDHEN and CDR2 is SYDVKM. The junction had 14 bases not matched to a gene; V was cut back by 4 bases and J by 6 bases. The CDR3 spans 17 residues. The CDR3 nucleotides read TGTGCCAGCAGTTCCTCGGGACAGGGTTGGTCAGGGGATACGCAGTATTTT. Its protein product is CASSSSGQGWSGDTQYF.

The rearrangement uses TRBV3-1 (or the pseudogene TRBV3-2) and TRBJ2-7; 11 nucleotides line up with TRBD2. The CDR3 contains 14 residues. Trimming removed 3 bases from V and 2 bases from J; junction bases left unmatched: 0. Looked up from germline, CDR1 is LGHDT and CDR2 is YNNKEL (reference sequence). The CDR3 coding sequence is TGTGCCAGCAGCCATAGCGGGGGGGCCTACGAGCAGTACTTC. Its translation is CASSHSGGAYEQYF.

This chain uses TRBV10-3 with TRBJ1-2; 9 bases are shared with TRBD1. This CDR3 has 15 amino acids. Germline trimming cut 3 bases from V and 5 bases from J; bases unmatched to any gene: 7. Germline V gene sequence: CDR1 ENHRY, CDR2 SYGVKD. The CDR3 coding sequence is TGTGCCATCAGTGAAAGGGACAGGGTTGGTTATGGCTACACCTTC. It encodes CAISERDRVGYGYTF.

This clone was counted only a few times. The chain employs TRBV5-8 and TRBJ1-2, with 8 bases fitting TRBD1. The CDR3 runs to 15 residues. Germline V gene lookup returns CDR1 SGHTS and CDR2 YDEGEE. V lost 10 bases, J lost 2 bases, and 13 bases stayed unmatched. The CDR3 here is CASHLSRGQNYGYTF. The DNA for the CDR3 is TGTGCCTCCCACCTAAGCAGGGGGCAGAACTATGGCTACACCTTC. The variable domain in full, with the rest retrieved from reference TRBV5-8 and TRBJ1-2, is EAGVTQSPTHLIKTRGQQATLRCSPISGHTSVYWYQQALGLGLQFLLWYDEGEERNRGNFPPRFSGRQFPNYSSELNVNALELEDSALYLCASHLSRGQNYGYTFGSGTRLTVV.

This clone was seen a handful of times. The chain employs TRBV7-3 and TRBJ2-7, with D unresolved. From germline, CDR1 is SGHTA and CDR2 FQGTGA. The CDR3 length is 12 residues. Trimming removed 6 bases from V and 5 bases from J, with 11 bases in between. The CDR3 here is CASRPREDEQYF. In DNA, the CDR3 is TGTGCCAGCAGACCCCGCGAGGACGAGCAGTACTTC.

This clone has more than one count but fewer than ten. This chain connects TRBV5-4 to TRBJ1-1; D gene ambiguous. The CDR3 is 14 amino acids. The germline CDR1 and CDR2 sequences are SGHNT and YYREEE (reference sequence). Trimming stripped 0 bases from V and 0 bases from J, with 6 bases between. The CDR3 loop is CASSLGGMNTEAFF. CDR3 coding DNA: TGTGCCAGCAGCTTGGGTGGCATGAACACTGAAGCTTTCTTT.

The CDR3 DNA follows: TGCGCCAGCAGCTTAACGACAGATACGCAGTATTTT. The encoded protein is CASSLTTDTQYF. The rearrangement joins TRBV5-1 to TRBJ2-3, with D unclear. CDR1 and CDR2 from the germline V gene are SGHRS and YFSETQ. Trimming removed 2 bases from V and 3 bases from J, with 4 bases in between. This CDR3 comprises 12 residues.

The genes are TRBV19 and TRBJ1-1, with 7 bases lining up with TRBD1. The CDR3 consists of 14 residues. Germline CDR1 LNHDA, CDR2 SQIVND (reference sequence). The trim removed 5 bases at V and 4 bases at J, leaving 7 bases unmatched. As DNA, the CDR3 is TGTGCCAGTAGTGTCAACAGGGGTGGCACTGAAGCTTTCTTT. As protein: CASSVNRGGTEAFF.

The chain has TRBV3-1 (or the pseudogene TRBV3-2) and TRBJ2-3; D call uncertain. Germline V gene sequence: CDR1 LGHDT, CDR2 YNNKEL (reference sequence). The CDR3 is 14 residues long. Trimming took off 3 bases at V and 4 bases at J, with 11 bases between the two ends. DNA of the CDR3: TGTGCCAGCAGCCAGGGAATACATCCAGATACGCAGTATTTT. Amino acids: CASSQGIHPDTQYF.

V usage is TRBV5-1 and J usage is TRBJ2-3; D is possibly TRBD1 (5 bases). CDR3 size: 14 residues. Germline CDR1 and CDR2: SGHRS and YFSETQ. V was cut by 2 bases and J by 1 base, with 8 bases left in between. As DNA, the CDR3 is TGCGCCAGCAGCTTAACACAGGGCACAGATACGCAGTATTTT. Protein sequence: CASSLTQGTDTQYF.

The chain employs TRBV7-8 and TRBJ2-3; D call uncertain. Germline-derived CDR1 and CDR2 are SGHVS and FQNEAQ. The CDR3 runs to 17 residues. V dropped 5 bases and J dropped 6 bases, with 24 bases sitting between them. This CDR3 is CASSPNFGSLGPDTQYF. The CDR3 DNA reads TGTGCCAGCAGCCCAAACTTTGGTAGTTTAGGGCCCGATACGCAGTATTTT.

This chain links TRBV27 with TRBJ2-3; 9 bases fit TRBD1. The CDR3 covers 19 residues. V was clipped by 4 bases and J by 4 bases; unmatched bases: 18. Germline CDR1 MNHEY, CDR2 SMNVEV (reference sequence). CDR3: CASSSPVFWGQGGADTQYF. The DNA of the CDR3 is TGTGCCAGCAGTTCCCCAGTCTTTTGGGGACAGGGAGGCGCAGATACGCAGTATTTT.

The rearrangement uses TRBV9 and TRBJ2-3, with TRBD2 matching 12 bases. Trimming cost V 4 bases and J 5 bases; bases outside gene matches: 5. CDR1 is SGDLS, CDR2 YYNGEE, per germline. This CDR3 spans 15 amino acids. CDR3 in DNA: TGTGCCAGCAGCAGACGACTAGCGGGAGTAGATACGCAGTATTTT. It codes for CASSRRLAGVDTQYF.